A selection of T cell receptor beta chains follows, all from one sample in a study of blood T cell repertoires in COVID-19. Only in-frame clones appear in the TCRdb table, and some are missing; sequencing was by immunoSEQ multiplex PCR. The table includes about 430,000 clones, about 88% detected once. The sample taken for sequencing was PBMCs or T cells enriched from blood (not recorded which). The receptors shown here come from a woman aged 18-29 years who had been exposed to COVID-19. CDR3s leave out the opening cysteine and the closing phenylalanine or tryptophan. The D gene is left open where the match is weak. Expanded clones get a size class; other rows say once, few or many, or leave the size out.

clone_size	j_call	v_call	d_call	cdr3_aa
-	TRBJ1-1	TRBV24-1	-	ATSDPGGGTEAF
many	TRBJ1-5	TRBV4-2	TRBD1	ASSQDSGQVNQPQH
-	TRBJ1-1	TRBV11-2	-	ASSLDLRRNSEAF
-	TRBJ2-1	TRBV24-1	-	ATSGEGGPHYNEQF
-	TRBJ1-4	TRBV19	TRBD1	ASSSVGAGGREKLF
-	TRBJ1-2	TRBV18	-	ASSPPGYRDGYT
few	TRBJ1-4	TRBV18	-	ASSPQRQDNEKLF
-	TRBJ2-7	TRBV7-9	-	ASSPLASEQY
-	TRBJ2-1	TRBV2	TRBD2	ASRLGWAGDQNEQF
-	TRBJ2-7	TRBV6-5	-	ASSYQGYEQY
-	TRBJ1-5	TRBV7-9	-	ASSQAGDQPQH
-	TRBJ2-7	TRBV4-1	-	ASSQEGPYEQY
-	TRBJ1-1	TRBV10-2	-	ASSEWANTEAF
-	TRBJ2-7	TRBV30	TRBD1	AWNRQGSTLISYEQY
once	TRBJ1-5	TRBV2	-	ASSVLGFGNQPQH
-	TRBJ1-2	TRBV28	-	ASSADLINYGYT
-	TRBJ1-1	TRBV11-3	-	ASSPGGAGDTEAF
-	TRBJ1-6	TRBV6-5	-	ASSYSPTARRPLH
-	TRBJ2-2	TRBV10-3	TRBD2	AISGSTSGGAGELF
-	TRBJ1-5	TRBV5-1	-	ASSFDGQPQH
-	TRBJ1-5	TRBV28	-	ASSYGLGNQPQH
once	TRBJ2-1	TRBV6-2/TRBV6-3	TRBD2	ASSWTSGVRGEQF
-	TRBJ1-4	TRBV2	-	ASSEGFNEKLF